The source of this T cell receptor beta chain is a study of cytomegalovirus exposure and HLA in healthy donors. About this clone itself: The same CDR3 also results from other DNA sequences found in this sample.

The PCR ran on 60 Vbeta and 13 Jbeta primers. TCRdb's table, derived via immunoSEQ multiplex PCR, lists solely in-frame clones and lacks some. The table shows 120,000 or so clones, with about 78% occurring only once. Germline V CDR1 and CDR2: SEHNR, FQNEAQ (reference sequence). This CDR3 is built from 12 residues. Trimming took off 6 bases at V and 6 bases at J, with 9 bases between the two ends. The sequence was obtained from a man aged 25-45 years in good health and CMV-seronegative. The sequenced material came from PBMCs. V is TRBV7-9 and J is TRBJ1-5, with a possible D match to TRBD1 (5 bases). Here the CDR3 reads CASSWGGQPQHF. The CDR3 nucleotides read TGTGCCAGCAGTTGGGGGGGTCAGCCCCAGCATTTT.